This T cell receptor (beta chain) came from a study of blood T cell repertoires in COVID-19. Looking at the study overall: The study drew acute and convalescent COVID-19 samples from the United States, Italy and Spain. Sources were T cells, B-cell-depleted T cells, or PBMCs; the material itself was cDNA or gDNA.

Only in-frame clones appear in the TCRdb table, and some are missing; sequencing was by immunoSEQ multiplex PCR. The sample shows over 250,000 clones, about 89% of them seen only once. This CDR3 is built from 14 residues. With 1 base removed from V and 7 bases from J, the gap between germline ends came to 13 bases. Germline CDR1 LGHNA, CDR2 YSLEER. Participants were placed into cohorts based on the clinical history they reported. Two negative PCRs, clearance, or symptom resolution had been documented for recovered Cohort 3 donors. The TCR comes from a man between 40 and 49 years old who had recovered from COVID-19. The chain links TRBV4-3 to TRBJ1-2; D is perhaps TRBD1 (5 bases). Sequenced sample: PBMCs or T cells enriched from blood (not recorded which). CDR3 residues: CASSQVGTGSGYTF. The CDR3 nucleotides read TGCGCCAGCAGCCAAGTCGGTACAGGAAGTGGCTACACCTTC.